The rows below give T cell receptor beta chains drawn from one sample of a study of cytomegalovirus exposure and HLA in healthy donors. Only in-frame clones appear in the TCRdb table, and some are missing; sequencing was by immunoSEQ multiplex PCR. The repertoire holds roughly 130,000 clones, around nine tenths seen once, with around 1.5% in the top ten. Sequences were obtained from PBMCs. The receptors were sampled from a man aged 25 to 45 in good health and CMV-seronegative. Each CDR3 is given with its conserved first and last residue. A D gene is named only where the DNA matches it firmly. Rows give clone size only sometimes, using once, few, many, or a class for an expanded clone.

D gene: NA; V gene: TRBV5-4; J gene: TRBJ1-1; clone size: NA; CDR3 DNA: TGTGCCAGCAGCTTGAGGGGCACCGGCACTGAAGCTTTCTTT; CDR3 protein: CASSLRGTGTEAFF
D gene: TRBD2; V gene: TRBV5-1; J gene: TRBJ2-3; clone size: NA; CDR3 DNA: TGCGCCAGCAGCTTGACTAGCGGGAGAACAGATACGCAGTATTTT; CDR3 protein: CASSLTSGRTDTQYF
D gene: NA; V gene: TRBV4-1; J gene: TRBJ1-1; clone size: NA; CDR3 DNA: TGCGCCAGCAGCCAAGCGGGCAGCGGCGAAGCTTTCTTT; CDR3 protein: CASSQAGSGEAFF
D gene: TRBD1; V gene: TRBV7-2; J gene: TRBJ1-1; clone size: NA; CDR3 DNA: TGTGCCAGCAGCTCATACAGGGGGAACACTGAAGCTTTCTTT; CDR3 protein: CASSSYRGNTEAFF
D gene: TRBD1; V gene: TRBV19; J gene: TRBJ1-2; clone size: NA; CDR3 DNA: TGTGCCAGTAGCAACCGGGACAGGGGAAATGGCTACACCTTC; CDR3 protein: CASSNRDRGNGYTF
D gene: TRBD1; V gene: TRBV6-5; J gene: TRBJ2-1; clone size: NA; CDR3 DNA: TGTGCCAGCAGTCAGATGACAGGGGGTTACAATGAGCAGTTCTTC; CDR3 protein: CASSQMTGGYNEQFF
D gene: TRBD1; V gene: TRBV5-1; J gene: TRBJ2-4; clone size: once; CDR3 DNA: TGCGCCAGCAGCTTGGCCGACAGGGCTCAAAACATTCAGTACTTC; CDR3 protein: CASSLADRAQNIQYF
D gene: NA; V gene: TRBV2; J gene: TRBJ2-2; clone size: NA; CDR3 DNA: TGTGCCAGCAGTGAGTCTGTTAACACCGGGGAGCTGTTTTTT; CDR3 protein: CASSESVNTGELFF
D gene: NA; V gene: TRBV5-1; J gene: TRBJ2-1; clone size: NA; CDR3 DNA: TGCGCCAGCAGCTCCTACAGGAATGAGCAGTTCTTC; CDR3 protein: CASSSYRNEQFF
D gene: NA; V gene: TRBV7-2; J gene: TRBJ2-5; clone size: NA; CDR3 DNA: TGTGCCAGCAGCTCAACGGGAGGGGGCGCGGGCCAAGAGACCCAGTACTTC; CDR3 protein: CASSSTGGGAGQETQYF
D gene: TRBD2; V gene: TRBV2; J gene: TRBJ2-3; clone size: NA; CDR3 DNA: TGTGCCAGCAGTGGGACTAGCAGCACAGATACGCAGTATTTT; CDR3 protein: CASSGTSSTDTQYF
D gene: NA; V gene: TRBV18; J gene: TRBJ1-5; clone size: NA; CDR3 DNA: TGTGCCAGCTCAGAGTCTCGCAATCAGCCCCAGCATTTT; CDR3 protein: CASSESRNQPQHF
D gene: TRBD1; V gene: TRBV6-5; J gene: TRBJ2-5; clone size: NA; CDR3 DNA: TGTGCCAGCAGTTACTCCAGGGGGTCCCAGTACTTC; CDR3 protein: CASSYSRGSQYF
D gene: TRBD2; V gene: TRBV5-1; J gene: TRBJ2-5; clone size: NA; CDR3 DNA: TGCGCCAGCAGCTACGATTTTACTAGCGGGAGAATCCAAGAGACCCAGTACTTC; CDR3 protein: CASSYDFTSGRIQETQYF
D gene: TRBD2; V gene: TRBV9; J gene: TRBJ2-4; clone size: NA; CDR3 DNA: TGTGCCAGCAGCGTAGGCGGGAGTCTCCTCAGAGACATTCAGTACTTC; CDR3 protein: CASSVGGSLLRDIQYF
D gene: NA; V gene: TRBV25-1; J gene: TRBJ2-7; clone size: NA; CDR3 DNA: TGTGCCAGCAGAACCAATGGGGGGTCTTGGGAGCAGTACTTC; CDR3 protein: CASRTNGGSWEQYF
D gene: NA; V gene: TRBV6-1; J gene: TRBJ2-7; clone size: NA; CDR3 DNA: TGTGCCAGCAGTGGAATTGTGCTCAGCGAGCAGTACTTC; CDR3 protein: CASSGIVLSEQYF
D gene: TRBD2; V gene: TRBV27; J gene: TRBJ2-7; clone size: NA; CDR3 DNA: TGTGCCAGCAGGGCGGGGACTAGCGGCGGGGAGCAGTACTTC; CDR3 protein: CASRAGTSGGEQYF
D gene: NA; V gene: TRBV19; J gene: TRBJ1-5; clone size: few; CDR3 DNA: TGTGCCAGTAGGTCGGCGGAACTACATCAGCCCCAGCATTTT; CDR3 protein: CASRSAELHQPQHF
D gene: NA; V gene: TRBV4-3; J gene: TRBJ1-1; clone size: NA; CDR3 DNA: TGCGCCAGCAGCCAAGATCTCTCACCCACTGGAGCTTTCTTT; CDR3 protein: CASSQDLSPTGAFF
D gene: TRBD1; V gene: TRBV18; J gene: TRBJ1-4; clone size: few; CDR3 DNA: TGTGCCAGCTCTGCGACAGGGCTGGATGAAAAACTGTTTTTT; CDR3 protein: CASSATGLDEKLFF
D gene: TRBD2; V gene: TRBV29-1; J gene: TRBJ2-1; clone size: NA; CDR3 DNA: TGCAGCGTTGATGGTAGCGGGAGGGCTGGGTTCTTC; CDR3 protein: CSVDGSGRAGFF
D gene: NA; V gene: TRBV5-4; J gene: TRBJ1-2; clone size: NA; CDR3 DNA: TGTGCTACTCAACCCGACAGCTCTGGCTACACCTTC; CDR3 protein: CATQPDSSGYTF
D gene: NA; V gene: TRBV7-6; J gene: TRBJ2-3; clone size: NA; CDR3 DNA: TGTGCCAGCAGCCAGGACCGAGGGCTGACAGATACGCAGTATTTT; CDR3 protein: CASSQDRGLTDTQYF
D gene: TRBD2; V gene: TRBV13; J gene: TRBJ2-7; clone size: NA; CDR3 DNA: TGTGCCAGCAGCCTTTATCGCCAGCGGGAGTCCTACGAGCAGTACTTC; CDR3 protein: CASSLYRQRESYEQYF
D gene: NA; V gene: TRBV25-1; J gene: TRBJ2-7; clone size: NA; CDR3 DNA: TGTGCCAGCAGTGATACCAGGGGCGAGCAGTACTTC; CDR3 protein: CASSDTRGEQYF
D gene: NA; V gene: TRBV7-6; J gene: TRBJ1-1; clone size: NA; CDR3 DNA: TGTGCCAGCAGCTCTTCAACAGGGATGAGTACTGAAGCTTTCTTT; CDR3 protein: CASSSSTGMSTEAFF
D gene: TRBD1; V gene: TRBV2; J gene: TRBJ2-1; clone size: NA; CDR3 DNA: TGTGCCAGCAGTGAATTAGCCCCGGGACAGGGGTCCAATGAGCAGTTCTTC; CDR3 protein: CASSELAPGQGSNEQFF
D gene: TRBD1; V gene: TRBV6-4; J gene: TRBJ1-2; clone size: NA; CDR3 DNA: TGTGCCAGCAGTGAGCAGGGGGCGGATGGCTACACCTTC; CDR3 protein: CASSEQGADGYTF
D gene: NA; V gene: TRBV6-6; J gene: TRBJ1-1; clone size: NA; CDR3 DNA: TGTGCCAGCAGTTATGAAGGACGCGGGGAAGCTTTCTTT; CDR3 protein: CASSYEGRGEAFF
D gene: TRBD1; V gene: TRBV6-6; J gene: TRBJ1-2; clone size: NA; CDR3 DNA: TGTGCCAGCAGTCCGGGACAGGGAAACTATGGCTACACCTTC; CDR3 protein: CASSPGQGNYGYTF
D gene: TRBD2; V gene: TRBV9; J gene: TRBJ2-7; clone size: NA; CDR3 DNA: TGTGCCAGCAGCGTAGAGGGAGGGGATACTTACGAGCAGTACTTC; CDR3 protein: CASSVEGGDTYEQYF
D gene: TRBD1; V gene: TRBV7-6; J gene: TRBJ2-3; clone size: NA; CDR3 DNA: TGTGCCAGCAGCAAGGGACAGAAGCCTAGCACAGATACGCAGTATTTT; CDR3 protein: CASSKGQKPSTDTQYF
D gene: NA; V gene: TRBV5-1; J gene: TRBJ2-1; clone size: NA; CDR3 DNA: TGCGCCAGCAGTAAAGGACACCTCAACAATGAGCAGTTCTTC; CDR3 protein: CASSKGHLNNEQFF
D gene: NA; V gene: TRBV5-1; J gene: TRBJ1-1; clone size: NA; CDR3 DNA: TGCGCCAGCAGGGTGATGGAAGAGGGTGAAGCTTTCTTT; CDR3 protein: CASRVMEEGEAFF
D gene: NA; V gene: TRBV30; J gene: TRBJ1-3; clone size: NA; CDR3 DNA: TGTGCCTGGAGGGACAATCCGGGAGGCACCATATATTTT; CDR3 protein: CAWRDNPGGTIYF
D gene: NA; V gene: TRBV2; J gene: TRBJ2-1; clone size: NA; CDR3 DNA: TGTGCCAGCAGTGACTCGGGACTCCCTAGCTCCTACAATGAGCAGTTCTTC; CDR3 protein: CASSDSGLPSSYNEQFF
D gene: NA; V gene: TRBV19; J gene: TRBJ1-2; clone size: NA; CDR3 DNA: TGTGCCAGTGGACAGTTCCGATATGGCTACACCTTC; CDR3 protein: CASGQFRYGYTF
D gene: TRBD2; V gene: TRBV19; J gene: TRBJ2-3; clone size: NA; CDR3 DNA: TGTGCCAGTAGTCGGACTAGCGGGAGGTCAGATACGCAGTATTTT; CDR3 protein: CASSRTSGRSDTQYF
D gene: TRBD2; V gene: TRBV9; J gene: TRBJ2-2; clone size: NA; CDR3 DNA: TGTGCCAGCAGCGTAGGGGTCACTAGCGGGAGGTACACCGGGGAGCTGTTTTTT; CDR3 protein: CASSVGVTSGRYTGELFF
D gene: NA; V gene: TRBV7-9; J gene: TRBJ2-7; clone size: NA; CDR3 DNA: TGTGCCAGCAGCTTAGGGGCTAGCGCCTACGAGCAGTACTTC; CDR3 protein: CASSLGASAYEQYF
D gene: TRBD2; V gene: TRBV7-6; J gene: TRBJ2-1; clone size: NA; CDR3 DNA: TGTGCCGGCGCCGGGCTAGCGGGGAACAATGAGCAGTTCTTC; CDR3 protein: CAGAGLAGNNEQFF
D gene: TRBD2; V gene: TRBV4-1; J gene: TRBJ2-1; clone size: NA; CDR3 DNA: TGCGCCAGCAGCCAAGGGACTAGAGGTGAGCAGTTCTTC; CDR3 protein: CASSQGTRGEQFF
D gene: TRBD2; V gene: TRBV2; J gene: TRBJ2-4; clone size: NA; CDR3 DNA: TGTGCCAGCAGAGGACTAGCGGGAGGGCAAAACATTCAGTACTTC; CDR3 protein: CASRGLAGGQNIQYF
D gene: NA; V gene: TRBV6-1; J gene: TRBJ2-5; clone size: NA; CDR3 DNA: TGTGCCAGCAGTGAAGGATGGGTAGCCTACTCCCAAGAGACCCAGTACTTC; CDR3 protein: CASSEGWVAYSQETQYF
D gene: NA; V gene: TRBV19; J gene: TRBJ2-1; clone size: NA; CDR3 DNA: TGTGCCAGTACCCCCAGGTATCGGGAAAACAATGAGCAGTTCTTC; CDR3 protein: CASTPRYRENNEQFF
D gene: TRBD1; V gene: TRBV6-5; J gene: TRBJ2-5; clone size: NA; CDR3 DNA: TGTGCCCCCCCAGGGGGTCAGTACTTC; CDR3 protein: CAPPGGQYF
D gene: NA; V gene: TRBV2; J gene: TRBJ2-7; clone size: NA; CDR3 DNA: TGTGCCAGCAGTGAGGGGCGGACCTATTCCTACGAGCAGTACTTC; CDR3 protein: CASSEGRTYSYEQYF
D gene: TRBD1; V gene: TRBV5-6; J gene: TRBJ1-2; clone size: NA; CDR3 DNA: TGTGCCAGCACCGGGGACAGGGGCATTGGTTTGGACTATGGCTACACCTTC; CDR3 protein: CASTGDRGIGLDYGYTF
D gene: TRBD2; V gene: TRBV5-1; J gene: TRBJ2-1; clone size: NA; CDR3 DNA: TGCGCCAGCAGCTTGACTAGCGGATACAATGAGCAGTTCTTC; CDR3 protein: CASSLTSGYNEQFF
D gene: NA; V gene: TRBV6-4; J gene: TRBJ2-7; clone size: NA; CDR3 DNA: TGTGCCAGCAGTGACCTTGCCGTCGGGAGTGGCGAGCAGTACTTC; CDR3 protein: CASSDLAVGSGEQYF
D gene: TRBD2; V gene: TRBV5-4; J gene: TRBJ2-5; clone size: NA; CDR3 DNA: TGTGCCAGCAGCCTCCCCGGGACTAGCGGCCAAGAGACCCAGTACTTC; CDR3 protein: CASSLPGTSGQETQYF
D gene: NA; V gene: TRBV11-1; J gene: TRBJ2-3; clone size: NA; CDR3 DNA: TGTGCCAGCACCAAGACTGTTTTACGCACAGATACGCAGTATTTT; CDR3 protein: CASTKTVLRTDTQYF
D gene: NA; V gene: TRBV10-1; J gene: TRBJ2-2; clone size: NA; CDR3 DNA: TGCGCCAGCAGTGACCCGGTTGCCGGGGAGCTGTTTTTT; CDR3 protein: CASSDPVAGELFF
D gene: TRBD1; V gene: TRBV7-3; J gene: TRBJ2-7; clone size: NA; CDR3 DNA: TGTGCCAGCAGCCTTACCGGGACAGGGCGCCACGAGCAGTACTTC; CDR3 protein: CASSLTGTGRHEQYF